Ten or more counts support the clone carrying this T cell receptor (beta chain). Its target is unknown. TCRdb re-analysed the reads in MiXCR, keeping a single row per CDR3 protein. The repertoire includes 490,000 or so distinct CDR3 sequences, approximately 10% of them detected once, and roughly 10% sits in the top ten. This record belongs to a study of T cell repertoires in cytomegalovirus infection. Study context: Through public TCR beta signatures, both CMV infection and matching HLA type were indicated. General study points: Based on cumulative public TCR beta family frequency, carriers of CMV plus the relevant HLA were identified. The response measured ex vivo was dominated by TCR beta clonotypes (HLA-C-restricted and CMV-specific).

Sample: PBMCs. This receptor was obtained from a human donor in good health (CMV status not recorded). Some clones in this sample may be carry-over from other donors' samples.

This chain's CDR3 is CASSPGDRGITDTQYF. The CDR3 DNA reads as TGTGCCAGCAGCCCTGGGGACAGGGGAATCACAGATACGCAGTATTTT. The chain carries TRBV7-3 and TRBJ2-3; 10 positions agree with TRBD1. The V segment lost 5 bases and the J segment 2 bases; nucleotides outside the gene matches: 7. The CDR3 contains 16 residues. The germline V gene has CDR1 SGHTA and CDR2 FQGTGA.